This T cell receptor beta chain was sequenced during a study of T cells expressing NK-cell markers. Study-wide points: It was still unclear whether expanded NKG2C+ T cell clones were HCMV specific.

There are 13 residues in the CDR3. CDR1 is SGHNT and CDR2 is YENEEA in the germline V gene. Note on this clonotype: The antigen remains undetermined.

TCRdb reprocessed the 5' RACE reads; each CDR3 protein has one entry and no DNA is given. The sample holds over 200,000 distinct CDR3 sequences. Material: blood T cells: a sorted CD56 or NKG2C T cell subset, CD4+ or CD8+ T cells, or bulk PBMC T cells (not recorded which). The clonotype was recovered from a man aged 18 to 35 in good health. The rearrangement uses TRBV11-3 and TRBJ2-3; TCRdb returns TRBD1, unconfirmable since there is no DNA. CDR3 in amino acids: CASSLDPVDTQYF.